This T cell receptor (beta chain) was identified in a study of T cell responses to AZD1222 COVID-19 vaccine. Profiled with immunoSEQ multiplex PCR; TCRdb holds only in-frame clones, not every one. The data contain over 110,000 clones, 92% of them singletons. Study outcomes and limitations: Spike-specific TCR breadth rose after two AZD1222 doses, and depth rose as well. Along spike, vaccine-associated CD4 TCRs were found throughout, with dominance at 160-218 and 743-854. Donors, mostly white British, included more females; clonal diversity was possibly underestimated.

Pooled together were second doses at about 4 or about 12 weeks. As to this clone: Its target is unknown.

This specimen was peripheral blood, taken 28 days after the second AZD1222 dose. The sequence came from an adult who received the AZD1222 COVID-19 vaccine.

CDR3: CASSGGRQYGYTF. CDR3 DNA: TGCGCCAGCAGCGGGGGACGGCAGTATGGCTACACCTTC. The chain recombines TRBV5-1 with TRBJ1-2, with D tentatively TRBD1 (5 bases). Germline V gene lookup returns CDR1 SGHRS and CDR2 YFSETQ. The V and J ends lost 4 bases and 5 bases respectively, with 12 bases between them. CDR3 length: 13 residues. The entire variable domain, with the rest obtained from reference TRBV5-1 and TRBJ1-2, is as follows: KAGVTQTPRYLIKTRGQQVTLSCSPISGHRSVSWYQQTPGQGLQFLFEYFSETQRNKGNFPGRFSGRQFSNSRSEMNVSTLELGDSALYLCASSGGRQYGYTFGSGTRLTVV.